The source of this T cell receptor (beta chain) is a study of T cells expressing NK-cell markers. Study-wide context: CD3+CD56+NKG2C+, CD3+CD56+NKG2C- and CD3+CD56-NKG2C+ T cells, once sorted, supplied the TCR beta repertoires. Study-level results: Researchers report these clonotypes also headed the CD3+CD56-NKG2C+ fraction in four donors. Expanded NKG2C+ T cell clones had unclear HCMV specificity.

As to this clonotype: Antigen: not known.

The germline gives CDR1 ENHRY, CDR2 SYGVKD. CDR3 length: 15 amino acids. The authors made TCR beta cDNA libraries by 5'RACE template switching. This switching added a universal primer site and UMIs. Reanalyzing the 5' RACE reads, TCRdb keeps one entry per CDR3 protein, without DNA. The ten most abundant clones cover approximately 0.42% of a sample with more than 250,000 distinct CDR3 sequences. The receptor's source is a man aged 18 to 30 in good health. The chain recombines TRBV10-3 with TRBJ2-7; TCRdb returns TRBD1, unconfirmable since there is no DNA. Sequences were obtained from blood T cells: a sorted CD56 or NKG2C T cell subset, CD4+ or CD8+ T cells, or bulk PBMC T cells (not recorded which). Here the CDR3 reads CAISDPLGQNYEQYF.